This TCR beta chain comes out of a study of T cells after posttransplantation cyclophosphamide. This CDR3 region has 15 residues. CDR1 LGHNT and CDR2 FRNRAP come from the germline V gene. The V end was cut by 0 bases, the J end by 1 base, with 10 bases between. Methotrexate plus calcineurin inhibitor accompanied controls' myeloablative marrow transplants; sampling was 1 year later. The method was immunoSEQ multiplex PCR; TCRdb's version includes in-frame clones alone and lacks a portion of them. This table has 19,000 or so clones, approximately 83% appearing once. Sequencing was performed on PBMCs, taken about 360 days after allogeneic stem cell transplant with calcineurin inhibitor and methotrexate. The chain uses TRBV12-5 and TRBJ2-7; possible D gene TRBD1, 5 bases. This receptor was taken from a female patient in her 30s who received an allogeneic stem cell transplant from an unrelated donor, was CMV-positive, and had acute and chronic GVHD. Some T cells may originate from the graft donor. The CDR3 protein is CASGLVAGLSYEQYF. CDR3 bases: TGTGCTAGTGGTTTGGTAGCAGGGTTATCCTACGAGCAGTACTTC.